The 8 T cell receptor beta chains below come from one sample, sequenced in a study of blood T cell repertoires in COVID-19. The table came from immunoSEQ multiplex PCR; TCRdb's copy has only in-frame clones and leaves some out. The data show 150,000 to 200,000 clones, about four fifths seen once. The sequenced sample consisted of PBMCs or T cells enriched from blood (not recorded which). The receptor source for this set is a woman aged 60 to 75 who had recovered from COVID-19.

This clone was counted only a few times. The V gene is TRBV12-3 or TRBV12-4, the J gene TRBJ1-2; D remains ambiguous. Trimming took 3 bases from V and 6 from J, leaving 11 bases between them. The CDR3 is 13 residues long. The CDR3 loop is CASSFSLEDGYTF. The CDR3 coding sequence is TGTGCCAGCAGTTTCTCTTTGGAGGATGGCTACACCTTC.

The chain carries TRBV27 and TRBJ2-2; D unclear. This CDR3 is built from 11 residues. CDR1 MNHEY and CDR2 SMNVEV come from the germline V gene (reference sequence). V dropped 2 bases and J dropped 8 bases, with 3 bases sitting between them. The CDR3 protein is CASSLRGELFF. CDR3 coding DNA: TGTGCCAGCAGTTTACGGGGGGAGCTGTTTTTT.

V is TRBV25-1 and J is TRBJ1-1, with 8 positions matching TRBD1. This CDR3 has 15 amino acids. The V and J ends lost 2 bases and 6 bases, in that order; junction bases with no gene match: 8. The germline V gene encodes CDR1 MGHDK and CDR2 SYGVNS. CDR3 in amino acids: CASSERIQGASEAFF. The CDR3 DNA reads as TGTGCCAGCAGTGAAAGGATTCAGGGGGCGTCTGAAGCTTTCTTT.

The rearrangement uses TRBV7-2 and TRBJ2-7, with 7 nucleotides matching TRBD1. Germline CDR1 SGHTA, CDR2 FQGNSA. Losses at the gene ends were 5 bases for V and 2 bases for J; bases not matched to a gene: 6. The CDR3 contains 14 residues. CDR3 nucleotides: TGTGCCAGCAGCAGTAACAGGGGAGCCTACGAGCAGTACTTC. Translating it yields CASSSNRGAYEQYF.

This clone was recorded a few times. The rearrangement joins TRBV4-1 to TRBJ2-2; maybe TRBD2 (6 bases). The CDR3 length is 15 residues. V lost 1 base and J 4 bases, leaving 10 bases between the germline ends. The germline V gene encodes CDR1 MGHRA and CDR2 YSYEKL. The chain's CDR3 is CASSQGDLPTGELFF. The DNA for the CDR3 is TGCGCCAGCAGCCAAGGGGACTTACCCACCGGGGAGCTGTTTTTT.

This chain connects TRBV7-2 to TRBJ1-5; a weak D match, TRBD1 (5 bases). The germline V gene has CDR1 SGHTA and CDR2 FQGNSA. The V and J ends lost 2 bases and 5 bases respectively, with 10 bases between them. The CDR3 totals 14 residues. CDR3 residues: CASSLKWGDQPQHF. Written as DNA, the CDR3 is TGTGCCAGCAGCTTAAAGTGGGGGGATCAGCCCCAGCATTTT.

The genes are TRBV6-5 and TRBJ1-2; TRBD1 matches at 9 bases. Looked up from germline, CDR1 is MNHEY and CDR2 is SVGAGI. The ends lost 0 bases at V and 4 bases at J; junction bases unmatched: 3. The CDR3 has 15 amino acids. CDR3 protein: CASSYSRGQGYGYTF. The CDR3 DNA is TGTGCCAGCAGTTACTCCCGGGGACAGGGCTATGGCTACACCTTC.

The CDR3 coding sequence is TGCGCCAGCAGCACCCCCGCCGGTCCTAACTATGGCTACACCTTC. It yields the protein CASSTPAGPNYGYTF. The V and J genes are TRBV4-1 and TRBJ1-2; D not resolved. Germline CDR1 is MGHRA and CDR2 is YSYEKL. CDR3 length: 15 amino acids. Trimming stripped 5 bases from V and 0 bases from J, with 13 bases between.